Shown below are 4 T cell receptor beta chains from a single sample sequenced in a study of T cells after posttransplantation cyclophosphamide. Treatment was busulfan-fludarabine conditioning, a marrow graft, and cyclophosphamide on days +3 and +4. Assay: immunoSEQ multiplex PCR; the TCRdb copy retains only in-frame clones and omits some. The sample yields over 8,500 clones, approximately 80% seen once. The input for sequencing was PBMCs, taken after allogeneic stem cell transplant with posttransplant cyclophosphamide. Receptor source: a female patient aged 50-65 years who received an allogeneic stem cell transplant from a related donor, was CMV-positive, and had no GVHD. The graft donor may be the source of some T cells.

This rearrangement joins TRBV5-1 to TRBJ2-1, with TRBD1 matching over 8 bases. The CDR3 loop spans 13 amino acids. Germline loops: CDR1 SGHRS, CDR2 YFSETQ. Trimming cost V 5 bases and J 8 bases; bases outside gene matches: 6. The chain's CDR3 is CASRPLTGDEQFF. CDR3 bases: TGCGCCAGCAGGCCCTTGACAGGGGATGAGCAGTTCTTC.

This chain uses TRBV6-6 with TRBJ2-7; 7 nucleotides line up with TRBD1. This CDR3 is 14 amino acids long. Germline CDR1 is MNHNY and CDR2 is SVGAGI (reference sequence). Trimming took 6 bases from V and 1 from J; bases not matched to a gene: 6. This CDR3 is CASRQQGLSYEQYF. The CDR3 bases are TGTGCCAGCAGGCAACAGGGGCTATCCTACGAGCAGTACTTC.

The J gene is TRBJ2-2, the V gene TRBV4-1, with 7 bases that match TRBD2. This CDR3 is 16 amino acids long. Germline-derived CDR1 and CDR2 are MGHRA and YSYEKL. V was pared by 1 base and J by 5 bases, with 7 bases of the junction left unmatched. The CDR3 sequence is CASSQVGGDVTGELFF. In nucleotides, the CDR3 is TGCGCCAGCAGCCAAGTTGGGGGGGATGTAACCGGGGAGCTGTTTTTT.

The V gene is TRBV11-1, the J gene TRBJ2-7, with 9 bases matching TRBD2. In germline, CDR1 is SGHAT, CDR2 FQDESV (reference sequence). V lost 7 bases and J lost 12; bases outside the gene matches: 31. There are 19 residues in the CDR3. CDR3 nucleotide sequence: TGTGCCAGCACCTTGCATAGCGGGGGCGCTACCATCACTACGAGCAGTTTGTACTTC. Translation gives CASTLHSGGATITTSSLYF.